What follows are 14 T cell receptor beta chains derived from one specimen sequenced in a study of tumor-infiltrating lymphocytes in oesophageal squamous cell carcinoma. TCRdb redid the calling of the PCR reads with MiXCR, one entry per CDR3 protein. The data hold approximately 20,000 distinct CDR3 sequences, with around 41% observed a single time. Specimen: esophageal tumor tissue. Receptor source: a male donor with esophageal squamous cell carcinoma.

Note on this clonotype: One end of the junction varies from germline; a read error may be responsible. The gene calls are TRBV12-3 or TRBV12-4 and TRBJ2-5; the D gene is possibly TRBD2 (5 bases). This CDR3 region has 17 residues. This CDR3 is CASSFEVRVPYNSPLHF. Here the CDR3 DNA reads TGTGCCAGCAGTTTTGAAGTGAGGGTTCCTTATAATTCACCCCTCCACTTC.

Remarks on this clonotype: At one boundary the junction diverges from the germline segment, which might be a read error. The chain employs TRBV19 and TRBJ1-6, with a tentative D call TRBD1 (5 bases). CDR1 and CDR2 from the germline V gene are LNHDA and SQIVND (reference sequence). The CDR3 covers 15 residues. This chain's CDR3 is CASSIAGKLYNEQYF. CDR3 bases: TGTGCCAGTAGTATAGCAGGGAAACTCTACAATGAGCAGTACTTT.

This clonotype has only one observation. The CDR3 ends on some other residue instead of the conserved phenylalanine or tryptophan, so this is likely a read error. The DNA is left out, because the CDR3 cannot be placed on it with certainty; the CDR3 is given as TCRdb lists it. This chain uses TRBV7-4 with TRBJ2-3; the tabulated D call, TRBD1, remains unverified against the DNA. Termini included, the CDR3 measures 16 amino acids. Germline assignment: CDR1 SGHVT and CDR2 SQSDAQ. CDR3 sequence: CASSYRVRGSPLHFGP.

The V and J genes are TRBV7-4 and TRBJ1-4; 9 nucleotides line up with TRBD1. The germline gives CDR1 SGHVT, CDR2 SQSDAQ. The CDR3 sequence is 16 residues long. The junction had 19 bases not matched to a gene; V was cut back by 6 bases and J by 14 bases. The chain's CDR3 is CASRGPPGQGPVRLFF. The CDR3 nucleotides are TGTGCCAGCAGAGGCCCCCCGGGACAGGGCCCCGTAAGGCTGTTTTTT.

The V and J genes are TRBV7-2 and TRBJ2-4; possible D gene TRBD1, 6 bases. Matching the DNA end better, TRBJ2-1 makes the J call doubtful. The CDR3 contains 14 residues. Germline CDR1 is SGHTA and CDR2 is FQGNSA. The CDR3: CASSLDGTRNEQFF. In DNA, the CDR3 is TGTGCCAGCAGCTTAGATGGGACAAGGAATGAGCAGTTCTTC.

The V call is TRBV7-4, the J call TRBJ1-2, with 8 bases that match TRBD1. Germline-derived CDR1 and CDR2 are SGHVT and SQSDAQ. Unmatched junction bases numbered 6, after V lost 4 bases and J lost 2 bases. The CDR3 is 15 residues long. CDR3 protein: CASSSSTGGNYGYTF. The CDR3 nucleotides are TGTGCCAGCAGCTCCTCCACAGGGGGGAACTATGGCTACACCTTC. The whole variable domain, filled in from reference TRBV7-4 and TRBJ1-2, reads GAGVSQSPRYKVAKRGRDVALRCDSISGHVTLYWYRQTLGQGSEVLTYSQSDAQRDKSGRPSGRFSAERPERSVSTLKIQRTEQGDSAVYLCASSSSTGGNYGYTFGSGTRLTVV.

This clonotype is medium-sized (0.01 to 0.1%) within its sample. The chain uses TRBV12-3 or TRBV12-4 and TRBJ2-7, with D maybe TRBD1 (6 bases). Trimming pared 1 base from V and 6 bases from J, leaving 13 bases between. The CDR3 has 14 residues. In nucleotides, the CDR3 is TGTGCCAGCAGTTTAGGGGGGCCGAGGGGCGAGCAGTACTTC. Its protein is CASSLGGPRGEQYF.

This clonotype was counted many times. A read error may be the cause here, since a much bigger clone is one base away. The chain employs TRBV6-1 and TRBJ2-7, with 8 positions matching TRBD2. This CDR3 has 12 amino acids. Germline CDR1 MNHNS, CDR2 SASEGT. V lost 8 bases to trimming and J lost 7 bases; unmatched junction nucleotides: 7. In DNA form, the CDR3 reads TGTGCCAGCTGGACTAGCCGCAATGAGCAGTACTTC. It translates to CASWTSRNEQYF.

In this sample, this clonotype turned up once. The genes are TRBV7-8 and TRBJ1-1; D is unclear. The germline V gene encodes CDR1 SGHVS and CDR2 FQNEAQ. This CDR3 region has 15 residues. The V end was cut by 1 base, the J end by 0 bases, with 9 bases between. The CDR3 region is CASSLVGIMNTEAFF. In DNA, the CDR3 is TGTGCCAGCAGCTTAGTTGGGATAATGAACACTGAAGCTTTCTTT.

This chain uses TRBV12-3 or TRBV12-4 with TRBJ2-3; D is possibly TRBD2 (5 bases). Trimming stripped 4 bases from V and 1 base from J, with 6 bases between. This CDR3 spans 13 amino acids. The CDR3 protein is CASSYGGTDTQYF. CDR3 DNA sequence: TGTGCCAGCAGTTACGGGGGCACAGATACGCAGTATTTT.

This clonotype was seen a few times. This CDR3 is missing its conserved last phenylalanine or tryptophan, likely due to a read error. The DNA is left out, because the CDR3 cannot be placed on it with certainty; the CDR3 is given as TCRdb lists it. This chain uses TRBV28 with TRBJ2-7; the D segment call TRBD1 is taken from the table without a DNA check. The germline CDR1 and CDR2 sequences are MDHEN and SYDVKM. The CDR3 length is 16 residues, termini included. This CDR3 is CASSLGWQGMGYTFGS.

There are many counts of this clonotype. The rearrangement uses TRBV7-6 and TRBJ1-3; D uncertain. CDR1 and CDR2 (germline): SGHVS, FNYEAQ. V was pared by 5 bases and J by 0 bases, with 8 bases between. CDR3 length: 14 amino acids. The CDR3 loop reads CASSPLGSGNTIYF. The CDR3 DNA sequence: TGTGCCAGCAGCCCTTTGGGCTCTGGAAACACCATATATTTT.

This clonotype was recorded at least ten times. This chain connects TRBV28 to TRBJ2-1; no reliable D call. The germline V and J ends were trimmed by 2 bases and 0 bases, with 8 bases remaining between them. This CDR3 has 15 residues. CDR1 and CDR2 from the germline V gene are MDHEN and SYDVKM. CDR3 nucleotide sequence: TGTGCCAGCAGTTTAGGGCGGAGCTCCTACAATGAGCAGTTCTTC. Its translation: CASSLGRSSYNEQFF.

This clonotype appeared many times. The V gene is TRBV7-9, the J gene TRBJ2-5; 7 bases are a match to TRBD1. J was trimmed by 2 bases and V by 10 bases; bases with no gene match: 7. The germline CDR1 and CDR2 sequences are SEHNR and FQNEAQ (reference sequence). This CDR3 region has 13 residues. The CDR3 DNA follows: TGTGCCACACGGGACAGTCTACAAGAGACCCAGTACTTC. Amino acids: CATRDSLQETQYF.